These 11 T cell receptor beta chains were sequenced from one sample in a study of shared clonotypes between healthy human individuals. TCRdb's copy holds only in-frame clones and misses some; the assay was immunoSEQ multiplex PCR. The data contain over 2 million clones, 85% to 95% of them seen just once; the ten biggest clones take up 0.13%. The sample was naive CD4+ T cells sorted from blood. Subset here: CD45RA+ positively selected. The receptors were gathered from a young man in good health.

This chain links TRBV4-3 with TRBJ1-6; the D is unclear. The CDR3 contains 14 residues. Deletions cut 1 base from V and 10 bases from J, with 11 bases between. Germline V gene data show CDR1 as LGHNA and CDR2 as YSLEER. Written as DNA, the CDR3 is TGCGCCAGCAGCCAAGTGGGGATAGGGTCACCCCTCCACTTT. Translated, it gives CASSQVGIGSPLHF.

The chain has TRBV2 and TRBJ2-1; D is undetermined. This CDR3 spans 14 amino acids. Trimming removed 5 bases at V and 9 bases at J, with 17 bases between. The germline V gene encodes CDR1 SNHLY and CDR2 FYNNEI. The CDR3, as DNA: TGTGCCAGCAGTCCCTTTGATGTTGGTACTGAGCAGTTCTTC. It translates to CASSPFDVGTEQFF.

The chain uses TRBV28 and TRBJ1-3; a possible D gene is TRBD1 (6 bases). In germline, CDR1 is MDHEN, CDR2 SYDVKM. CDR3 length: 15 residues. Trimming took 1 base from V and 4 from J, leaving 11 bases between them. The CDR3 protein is CASSLLAGAGNTIYF. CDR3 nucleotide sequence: TGTGCCAGCAGTTTATTGGCAGGGGCCGGAAACACCATATATTTT.

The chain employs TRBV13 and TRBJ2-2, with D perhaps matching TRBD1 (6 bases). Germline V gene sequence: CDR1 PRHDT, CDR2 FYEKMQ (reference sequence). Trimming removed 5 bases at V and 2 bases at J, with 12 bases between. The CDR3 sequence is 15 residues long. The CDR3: CASSPDRPNTGELFF. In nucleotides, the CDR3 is TGTGCCAGCAGCCCCGACAGGCCTAACACCGGGGAGCTGTTTTTT.

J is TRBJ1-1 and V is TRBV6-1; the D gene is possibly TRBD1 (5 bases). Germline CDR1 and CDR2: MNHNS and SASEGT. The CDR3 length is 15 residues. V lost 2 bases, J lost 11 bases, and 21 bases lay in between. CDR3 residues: CASSEFGWGSVRAFF. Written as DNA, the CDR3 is TGTGCCAGCAGTGAATTCGGTTGGGGCAGCGTAAGGGCTTTCTTT.

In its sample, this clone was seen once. The DNA for the CDR3 is TGCGCCAGCAGCTGGGGAGGGACCACAGATACGCAGTATTTT. Amino acid sequence: CASSWGGTTDTQYF. The chain recombines TRBV5-1 with TRBJ2-3; 7 bases map to TRBD2. CDR3 length: 14 amino acids. After removal of 3 bases from V and 2 bases from J, the junction contained 3 bases not matched to a gene. Germline V gene data show CDR1 as SGHRS and CDR2 as YFSETQ.

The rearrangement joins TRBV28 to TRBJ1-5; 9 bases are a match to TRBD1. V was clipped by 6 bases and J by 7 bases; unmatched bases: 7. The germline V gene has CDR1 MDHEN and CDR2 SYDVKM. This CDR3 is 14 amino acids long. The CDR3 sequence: CASRTTGGRQPQHF. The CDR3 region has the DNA TGTGCCAGCAGGACCACAGGGGGCAGGCAGCCCCAGCATTTT.

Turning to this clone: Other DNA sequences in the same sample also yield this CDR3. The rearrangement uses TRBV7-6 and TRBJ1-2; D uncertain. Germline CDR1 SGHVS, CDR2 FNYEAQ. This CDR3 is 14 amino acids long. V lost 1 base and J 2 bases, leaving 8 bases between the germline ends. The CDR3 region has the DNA TGTGCCAGCAGCTTAGGCGGACTGAACTATGGCTACACCTTC. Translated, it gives CASSLGGLNYGYTF.

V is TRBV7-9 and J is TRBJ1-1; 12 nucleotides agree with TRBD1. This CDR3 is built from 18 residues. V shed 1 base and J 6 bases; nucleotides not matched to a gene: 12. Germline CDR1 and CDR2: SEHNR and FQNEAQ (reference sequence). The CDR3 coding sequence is TGTGCCAGCAGCTTAGGCCGGGACAGGGGGCTGATTGGCCCTGAAGCTTTCTTT. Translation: CASSLGRDRGLIGPEAFF.

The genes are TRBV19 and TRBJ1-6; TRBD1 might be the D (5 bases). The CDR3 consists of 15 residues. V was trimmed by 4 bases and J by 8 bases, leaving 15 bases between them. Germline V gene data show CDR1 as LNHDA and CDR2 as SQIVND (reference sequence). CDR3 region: CASSTSLGVYSPLHF. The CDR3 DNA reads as TGTGCCAGTAGTACCTCGCTGGGGGTATATTCACCCCTCCACTTT.

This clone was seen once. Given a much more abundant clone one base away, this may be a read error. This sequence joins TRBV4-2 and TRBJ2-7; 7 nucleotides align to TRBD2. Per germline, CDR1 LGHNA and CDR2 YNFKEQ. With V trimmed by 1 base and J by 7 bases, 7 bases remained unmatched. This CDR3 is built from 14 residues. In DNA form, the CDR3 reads TGTGCCAGCAGCCAAGGGCTAGCGGATGGGGAGCAGTACTTC. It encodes CASSQGLADGEQYF.